The clone carrying this TCR beta chain came up a few times. Its antigen remains unidentified. This sample stems from a study of chemoradiotherapy in HPV16-positive cancers. Study-wide results and limits: Non-HPV-specific T cells did not expand in tumors during treatment, whereas candidate HPV-specific clones and E7-related motifs did.

Using immunoSEQ multiplex PCR, the repertoire was profiled, and TCRdb retains in-frame clones only, with some absent. Of roughly 17,000 clones listed, 90% were seen once; the top ten hold over 12%. Germline V gene data show CDR1 as WSHSY and CDR2 as SAAADI. Trimming pared 7 bases from V and 4 bases from J, leaving 17 bases between. The CDR3 runs to 14 residues. The specimen was blood, collected from a patient who underwent chemoradiotherapy. This sequence joins TRBV10-2 and TRBJ2-7, with TRBD2 as a possible D gene (6 bases). This receptor was identified in a human donor with HPV-associated anogenital cancer. The CDR3 is CASMGLGGGYEQYF. CDR3 in DNA: TGCGCCAGCATGGGTTTGGGTGGGGGGTACGAGCAGTACTTC.